The next 10 T cell receptor beta chains were all read from a single sample in a study of cytomegalovirus exposure and HLA in healthy donors. PCR employed 60 Vbeta and 13 Jbeta primers. The data were produced by immunoSEQ multiplex PCR, yet TCRdb's version contains in-frame clones alone and is incomplete. The data show approximately 130,000 clones, 80% to 85% seen once. The material sequenced was PBMCs. Receptors originate from a woman between 50 and 59 years old in good health and CMV-seropositive.

This sequence joins TRBV7-6 and TRBJ2-1; 9 nucleotides align to TRBD2. The ends lost 5 bases at V and 11 bases at J; junction bases unmatched: 4. Germline V gives CDR1 SGHVS, CDR2 FNYEAQ. The CDR3 loop spans 12 amino acids. The CDR3 DNA reads TGTGCCAGCAGCGCTAGCGGGACTCAGCAGTTCTTC. Its protein product is CASSASGTQQFF.

The V call is TRBV11-2, the J call TRBJ2-7; D gene uncertain. V shed 3 bases and J shed 5 bases, with 20 bases lying between them. The germline V gene has CDR1 SGHAT and CDR2 FQNNGV. CDR3 length: 16 amino acids. The CDR3 here is CASSLVFTGARHEQYF. As DNA, the CDR3 is TGTGCCAGCAGCTTGGTTTTTACGGGTGCTCGCCACGAGCAGTACTTC. The full variable domain, completed using reference TRBV11-2 and TRBJ2-7, is EAGVAQSPRYKIIEKRQSVAFWCNPISGHATLYWYQQILGQGPKLLIQFQNNGVVDDSQLPKDRFSAERLKGVDSTLKIQPAKLEDSAVYLCASSLVFTGARHEQYFGPGTRLTVT.

The genes are TRBV7-9 and TRBJ2-7; 7 nucleotides match TRBD2. CDR3 length: 15 residues. CDR1 and CDR2 from the germline V gene are SEHNR and FQNEAQ (reference sequence). V was clipped by 8 bases and J by 4 bases; unmatched bases: 14. The CDR3, as DNA: TGTGCCAGCGGCCCCGGGGGAGGGCCAACGTACGAGCAGTACTTC. Protein sequence: CASGPGGGPTYEQYF.

The chain recombines TRBV5-1 with TRBJ2-2; a possible D gene is TRBD2 (5 bases). The CDR3 runs 15 residues. V lost 4 bases, J lost 6 bases, and 16 bases lay in between. Germline V gene data show CDR1 as SGHRS and CDR2 as YFSETQ. In DNA, the CDR3 is TGCGCCAGCAGCCAACCCGCGGACGGGGCCGGGGAGCTGTTTTTT. It encodes CASSQPADGAGELFF. Full variable domain (rest looked up from reference TRBV5-1 and TRBJ2-2): KAGVTQTPRYLIKTRGQQVTLSCSPISGHRSVSWYQQTPGQGLQFLFEYFSETQRNKGNFPGRFSGRQFSNSRSEMNVSTLELGDSALYLCASSQPADGAGELFFGEGSRLTVL.

The DNA of the CDR3 is TGTGCCAGCAGCCAAGATCTAAACACTGAAGCTTTCTTT. It yields the protein CASSQDLNTEAFF. This chain uses TRBV14 with TRBJ1-1; no definite D call. This CDR3 has 13 amino acids. V lost 0 bases and J lost 2, with 4 bases in between. Germline values: CDR1 SGHDN, CDR2 FVKESK.

The chain combines TRBV15 with TRBJ2-1, with 9 bases aligning to TRBD2. The V and J ends lost 1 base and 6 bases, in that order; junction bases with no gene match: 7. CDR1 is LNHNV and CDR2 is YYDKDF in the germline V gene (reference sequence). This CDR3 comprises 16 residues. In DNA form, the CDR3 reads TGTGCCACCAGCAGAGTCGGGCGGGAGGGCCCCAATGAGCAGTTCTTC. Protein: CATSRVGREGPNEQFF.

This clone appeared a few times. At one end, the junction sequence differs from germline, possibly due to a read error. V gene TRBV7-9 combines with J gene TRBJ1-2, with D possibly TRBD1 on 5 matching bases. The germline gives CDR1 SEHNR, CDR2 FQNEAQ (reference sequence). The CDR3 extends over 13 amino acids. CDR3 protein: CASSLRTNSGYTF. For the CDR3, the DNA is TGTGCCAGCAGCTTACGGACAAACTCTGGCTACACCTTC.

This chain joins TRBV5-4 and TRBJ2-7, with TRBD1 matching over 7 bases. The V gene's germline CDR1 is SGHNT and CDR2 YYREEE (reference sequence). V shed 4 bases and J 2 bases; nucleotides not matched to a gene: 6. This CDR3 has 14 amino acids. CDR3 sequence: CASSPGQSTYEQYF. CDR3 DNA sequence: TGTGCCAGCAGCCCGGGACAGAGTACCTACGAGCAGTACTTC.

V is TRBV5-4 and J is TRBJ1-1, with 12 positions matching TRBD1. The CDR3 consists of 15 residues. J was trimmed by 5 bases and V by 3 bases; bases with no gene match: 5. Germline V lookup: CDR1 SGHNT, CDR2 YYREEE (reference sequence). The CDR3 sequence is CASSSPGQGATEAFF. In DNA, the CDR3 is TGTGCCAGCAGCTCCCCGGGACAGGGGGCAACTGAAGCTTTCTTT.

The V gene is TRBV2, the J gene TRBJ1-5; perhaps TRBD1 as D (6 bases). Trimming pared 4 bases from V and 4 bases from J, leaving 8 bases between. The CDR3 is made up of 13 amino acids. Germline V gene lookup returns CDR1 SNHLY and CDR2 FYNNEI. The CDR3 DNA reads TGTGCCAGCAGTGCAGGGGAAAATCAGCCCCAGCATTTT. Translating it yields CASSAGENQPQHF.